Each of the 29 T cell receptor beta chains below was sequenced from the same sample in a study of shared clonotypes between healthy human individuals. The table came from immunoSEQ multiplex PCR; TCRdb's copy has only in-frame clones and leaves some out. The sample gives some 1 million clones, about 75% of which show up once; 1.4% is in the top ten. Sequencing used memory CD4+ T cells sorted from blood. Subset denoted: CD45RA-negative fraction. The receptors come from a man aged 18 to 29 in good health.

Regarding this clone: This clone may be a read error of a much larger clone one base away. The rearrangement links TRBV14 to TRBJ2-7, with 8 bases lining up with TRBD1. V shed 5 bases and J 3 bases; nucleotides not matched to a gene: 0. This CDR3 region has 12 residues. Germline CDR1 SGHDN, CDR2 FVKESK. CDR3 residues: CASSGQGYEQYF. The CDR3 DNA sequence: TGTGCCAGCAGCGGACAGGGCTACGAGCAGTACTTC.

V and J are TRBV11-2 and TRBJ2-2, with D perhaps TRBD1 (5 bases). The CDR3 contains 16 residues. The V gene's germline CDR1 is SGHAT and CDR2 FQNNGV. Trimming took off 7 bases at V and 3 bases at J, with 18 bases between the two ends. CDR3 sequence: CASIPSDSKYTGELFF. CDR3 nucleotide sequence: TGTGCCAGCATCCCTTCCGACAGCAAGTACACCGGGGAGCTGTTTTTT.

The chain couples TRBV19 to TRBJ2-2, with D tentatively TRBD2 (5 bases). CDR1 and CDR2 from the germline V gene are LNHDA and SQIVND (reference sequence). Trimming removed 4 bases from V and 1 base from J, with 7 bases in between. The CDR3 loop spans 14 amino acids. This CDR3 reads CASSTAENTGELFF. DNA for the CDR3: TGTGCCAGTAGTACAGCGGAGAACACCGGGGAGCTGTTTTTT.

The V and J genes are TRBV28 and TRBJ2-7, with 10 bases fitting TRBD1. The J segment lost 5 bases and the V segment lost 7 bases, leaving 8 bases of the junction unmatched. CDR1 is MDHEN, CDR2 SYDVKM, per germline. The CDR3 extends over 14 amino acids. In DNA, the CDR3 is TGTGCCAGCACTCCGGGACAGGGGCGGAACGAGCAGTACTTC. It encodes CASTPGQGRNEQYF.

The V and J genes are TRBV5-1 and TRBJ2-3; D is ambiguous. The CDR3 covers 15 residues. The germline V gene has CDR1 SGHRS and CDR2 YFSETQ. Trimming took off 0 bases at V and 0 bases at J, with 8 bases between the two ends. CDR3 protein: CASSLDPFSTDTQYF. In nucleotides, the CDR3 is TGCGCCAGCAGCTTGGACCCCTTTAGCACAGATACGCAGTATTTT.

This clone was seen only once. The chain recombines TRBV19 with TRBJ1-3; TRBD1 is a possible D gene (5 bases). Germline CDR1 LNHDA, CDR2 SQIVND (reference sequence). Trimming took 8 bases from V and 8 from J, leaving 13 bases between them. This CDR3 spans 12 amino acids. CDR3 DNA sequence: TGTGCCAGTTGGGACGGCCGGGACACCATATATTTT. Translation: CASWDGRDTIYF.

The CDR3 DNA sequence: TGCGCCAGCAGCGGCGGGACTACCACGCCAGATACGCAGTATTTT. This encodes CASSGGTTTPDTQYF. The chain joins TRBV5-1 to TRBJ2-3, with TRBD2 matching 7 bases. Looked up from germline, CDR1 is SGHRS and CDR2 is YFSETQ. V lost 4 bases, J lost 4 bases, and 9 bases stayed unmatched. The CDR3 length is 15 residues.

V gene TRBV10-3 combines with J gene TRBJ2-3; no clear D gene. The CDR3 has 15 amino acids. The V end was cut by 7 bases, the J end by 5 bases, with 19 bases between. Germline CDR1 and CDR2: ENHRY and SYGVKD. Here the CDR3 reads CAIMHSGTAQDTQYF. In nucleotides, the CDR3 is TGTGCCATCATGCATTCAGGAACTGCACAAGATACGCAGTATTTT.

On this clone: The same CDR3 is also encoded by other DNA sequences in this sample. This chain uses TRBV5-6 with TRBJ1-5, with D possibly being TRBD1 (6 bases). Deletions cut 1 base from V and 4 bases from J, with 6 bases between. CDR3 length equals 13 residues. Looked up from germline, CDR1 is SGHDT and CDR2 is YYEEEE. CDR3 DNA sequence: TGTGCCAGCAGCTTGACAGGGAATCAGCCCCAGCATTTT. Translated, it gives CASSLTGNQPQHF.

This clone showed up just a few times. The chain joins TRBV18 to TRBJ1-5, with D maybe TRBD1 (5 bases). Trimming pared 2 bases from V and 6 bases from J, leaving 8 bases between. The germline V gene encodes CDR1 KGHSH and CDR2 LQKENI. This CDR3 is built from 13 residues. CDR3 DNA: TGTGCCAGCTCACCAGGGGCGGTTCAGCCCCAGCATTTT. It yields the protein CASSPGAVQPQHF.

This clone was seen a handful of times. V is TRBV11-2 and J is TRBJ2-7, with D unclear. The germline V gene has CDR1 SGHAT and CDR2 FQNNGV. Trimming stripped 1 base from V and 0 bases from J, with 10 bases between. CDR3 size: 15 residues. DNA for the CDR3: TGTGCCAGCAGCTTAGTCGGCAGCCTCTCCTACGAGCAGTACTTC. Protein: CASSLVGSLSYEQYF.

In nucleotides, the CDR3 is TGTGCCATCAGTGAGTCGGACAGGGCTAATGAAAAACTGTTTTTT. Translating it yields CAISESDRANEKLFF. This chain joins TRBV10-3 and TRBJ1-4, with 8 bases identical to TRBD1. CDR1 is ENHRY, CDR2 SYGVKD, per germline. This CDR3 has 15 amino acids. Unmatched junction bases numbered 0, after V lost 0 bases and J lost 3 bases.

This chain uses TRBV20-1 with TRBJ2-3; the D gene is possibly TRBD2 (5 bases). The germline V gene has CDR1 DFQATT and CDR2 SNEGSKA (reference sequence). The germline V and J ends were trimmed by 4 bases and 4 bases, with 6 bases remaining between them. The CDR3 covers 11 residues. The CDR3 DNA is TGCAGTGCTACAGCGGCAGATACGCAGTATTTT. Amino acid sequence: CSATAADTQYF.

This clone was counted many times. The V gene is TRBV6-1, the J gene TRBJ2-7; 10 positions agree with TRBD1. This CDR3 region has 14 residues. Per germline, CDR1 MNHNS and CDR2 SASEGT. With 7 bases clipped from V and 2 bases from J, the junction kept 5 bases outside the gene matches. CDR3 amino acids: CASIEGTGAYEQYF. CDR3 nucleotides: TGTGCCAGCATTGAGGGGACAGGGGCCTACGAGCAGTACTTC.

The CDR3 bases are TGTGCCTGGAGTGTAAGGACAAATTACGAGCAGTACTTC. Protein sequence: CAWSVRTNYEQYF. This chain connects TRBV30 to TRBJ2-7; D is perhaps TRBD1 (5 bases). Trimming pared 0 bases from V and 4 bases from J, leaving 10 bases between. CDR3 length: 13 residues. CDR1 is GTSNPN and CDR2 is SVGIG in the germline V gene (reference sequence). The entire variable domain, with the rest obtained from reference TRBV30 and TRBJ2-7, is as follows: SQTIHQWPATLVQPVGSPLSLECTVEGTSNPNLYWYRQAAGRGLQLLFYSVGIGQISSEVPQNLSASRPQDRQFILSSKKLLLSDSGFYLCAWSVRTNYEQYFGPGTRLTVT.

The rearrangement joins TRBV30 to TRBJ1-2; no firm D call. The V end lost 5 bases, the J end lost 5 bases, and 9 bases lay between the germline ends. Germline V lookup: CDR1 GTSNPN, CDR2 SVGIG (reference sequence). CDR3 length equals 11 residues. The DNA for the CDR3 is TGTGCCTGGCAAATAGAGTATGGCTACACCTTC. This codes for CAWQIEYGYTF.

The V gene is TRBV5-5, the J gene TRBJ2-5; 8 nucleotides match TRBD2. CDR3 size: 17 residues. Germline loops: CDR1 SGHKS, CDR2 YYEKEE (reference sequence). V shed 3 bases, J shed 5 bases, and the junction held 15 bases outside the gene matches. CDR3: CASSYESAGAPGETQYF. CDR3 DNA sequence: TGTGCCAGCAGCTACGAATCAGCGGGAGCCCCCGGTGAGACCCAGTACTTC.

CDR3 bases: TGTGCCAGCAGTTCGGGACAGGGGAGAGATACGCAGTATTTT. The encoded protein is CASSSGQGRDTQYF. V is TRBV7-9 and J is TRBJ2-3, with 10 bases identical to TRBD1. Germline CDR1 SEHNR, CDR2 FQNEAQ (reference sequence). The CDR3 contains 14 residues. The V gene end was trimmed by 6 bases and the J gene end by 5 bases; junction bases not matched to a gene: 5. Filled out from reference TRBV7-9 and TRBJ2-3, the complete variable domain reads DTGVSQNPRHKITKRGQNVTFRCDPISEHNRLYWYRQTLGQGPEFLTYFQNEAQLEKSRLLSDRFSAERPKGSFSTLEIQRTEQGDSAMYLCASSSGQGRDTQYFGPGTRLTVL.

DNA of the CDR3: TGTGCCAGCTCACCACCTGTTCCACAAGAGACCCAGTACTTC. As protein: CASSPPVPQETQYF. This sequence joins TRBV18 and TRBJ2-5; D gene unclear. The CDR3 runs to 14 residues. The V gene's germline CDR1 is KGHSH and CDR2 LQKENI. Trimming shortened V by 0 bases and J by 2 bases, and 7 bases separated the two germline ends.

This clone was counted ten times or more. In nucleotides, the CDR3 is TGTGCCAGCAGTGAAGGGCAGGGGGCTGCCTACACCTTC. It translates to CASSEGQGAAYTF. The chain uses TRBV6-5 and TRBJ1-2; 8 bases line up with TRBD1. The CDR3 has 13 amino acids. Germline V gives CDR1 MNHEY, CDR2 SVGAGI. Trimming removed 5 bases from V and 10 bases from J; junction bases left unmatched: 9.

The CDR3 DNA sequence: TGTGCCAGCAGCTTAGGGGCAGGGGGGACAGATACGCAGTATTTT. Translated, it gives CASSLGAGGTDTQYF. The rearrangement uses TRBV7-9 and TRBJ2-3; tentatively, D is TRBD1 (7 bases). Looked up from germline, CDR1 is SEHNR and CDR2 is FQNEAQ (reference sequence). The CDR3 runs 15 residues. V lost 1 base, J lost 3 bases, and 11 bases lay in between.

Regarding this clone: Other DNA sequences in the same sample also yield this CDR3. The chain has TRBV7-2 and TRBJ2-7; the D is unclear. The length of the CDR3 is 13 residues. Germline V gene sequence: CDR1 SGHTA, CDR2 FQGNSA. V dropped 0 bases and J dropped 2 bases, with 5 bases sitting between them. DNA of the CDR3: TGTGCCAGCAGCTTAGCTACAGCCTACGAGCAGTACTTC. Its protein product is CASSLATAYEQYF.

The CDR3 coding sequence is TGTGCCAGTAGAAAGGACAGGGGATATGAAAAACTGTTTTTT. It translates to CASRKDRGYEKLFF. This chain joins TRBV19 and TRBJ1-4; 9 bases are a match to TRBD1. The germline V gene has CDR1 LNHDA and CDR2 SQIVND (reference sequence). This CDR3 spans 14 amino acids. V lost 6 bases to trimming and J lost 6 bases; unmatched junction nucleotides: 5.

This clone was counted between two and nine times. V gene TRBV6-1 combines with J gene TRBJ2-3; TRBD1 matches 11 bases. The CDR3 is 14 residues long. Germline V CDR1 and CDR2: MNHNS, SASEGT. CDR3: CATNRGQGADTQYF. The CDR3, as DNA: TGTGCGACGAATCGGGGACAGGGGGCAGATACGCAGTATTTT.

This chain uses TRBV14 with TRBJ2-7, with D unresolved. Deletions cut 0 bases from V and 2 bases from J, with 8 bases between. The CDR3 totals 14 residues. Per the germline V gene, CDR1 is SGHDN and CDR2 is FVKESK. The CDR3 here is CASSQDSHPYEQYF. The CDR3 DNA reads as TGTGCCAGCAGCCAAGACAGTCACCCCTACGAGCAGTACTTC.

The table lists this clone with many counts. The chain uses TRBV5-4 and TRBJ1-1; no clear D gene. CDR3 size: 15 residues. The germline V gene encodes CDR1 SGHNT and CDR2 YYREEE (reference sequence). Trimming removed 0 bases at V and 2 bases at J, with 11 bases between. The CDR3 region has the DNA TGTGCCAGCAGCTTGGCAAGGGTAGTTAACACTGAAGCTTTCTTT. Translating gives CASSLARVVNTEAFF.

This chain joins TRBV11-2 and TRBJ2-7; TRBD1 or TRBD2 may be the D gene (5 bases each). CDR3 length: 17 amino acids. V was pared by 1 base and J by 3 bases, with 19 bases between. In germline, CDR1 is SGHAT, CDR2 FQNNGV. CDR3 nucleotides: TGTGCCAGCAGCTTAGCGGGAATAATGGGGGAAATCTACGAGCAGTACTTC. It translates to CASSLAGIMGEIYEQYF.

About this clone: The same CDR3 also results from other DNA sequences found in this sample. The J gene is TRBJ1-5, the V gene TRBV7-2; 7 bases agree with TRBD1. CDR3 length equals 14 residues. V was clipped by 4 bases and J by 5 bases; unmatched bases: 5. The germline CDR1 and CDR2 sequences are SGHTA and FQGNSA. The CDR3 region is CASSSRQGDQPQHF. The CDR3 DNA follows: TGTGCCAGCAGCTCGCGACAGGGAGATCAGCCCCAGCATTTT.

This clone was observed once. V gene TRBV28 combines with J gene TRBJ1-2; unclear D gene. V was shortened by 6 bases and J by 8 bases, with 16 bases between the two germline ends. Germline CDR1 is MDHEN and CDR2 is SYDVKM. The CDR3 sequence is 13 residues long. CDR3 residues: CASSTSQDGGYTF. DNA of the CDR3: TGTGCCAGCAGCACATCGCAGGACGGGGGCTACACCTTC.